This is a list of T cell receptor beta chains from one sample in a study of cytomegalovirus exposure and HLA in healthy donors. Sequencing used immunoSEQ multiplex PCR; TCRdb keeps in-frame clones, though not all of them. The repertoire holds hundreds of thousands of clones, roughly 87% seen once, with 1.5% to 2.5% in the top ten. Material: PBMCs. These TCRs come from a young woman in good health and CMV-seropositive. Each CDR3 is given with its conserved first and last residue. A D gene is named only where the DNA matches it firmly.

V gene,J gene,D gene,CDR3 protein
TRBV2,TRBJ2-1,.,CASSEREALYNEQFF
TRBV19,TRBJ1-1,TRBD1,CASEGQVFVGTEAFF
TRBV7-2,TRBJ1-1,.,CASRLLGGLPEAFF
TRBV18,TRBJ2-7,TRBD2,CASSPRTSGSQDEQYF
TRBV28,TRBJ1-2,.,CASSSGGRFYGYTF
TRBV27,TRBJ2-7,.,CASRGHPYEQYF
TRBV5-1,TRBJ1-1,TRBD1,CASSPPGTGVPNTEAFF
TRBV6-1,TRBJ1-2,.,CASSPHFKNYGYTF
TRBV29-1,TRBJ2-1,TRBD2,CSVLGLAGGPSINEQFF
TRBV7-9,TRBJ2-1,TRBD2,CASSLEGTSGVNEQFF
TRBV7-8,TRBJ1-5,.,CASSPAGGRGGNQPQHF
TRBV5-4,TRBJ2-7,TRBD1,CASSLGAGQGYEQYF